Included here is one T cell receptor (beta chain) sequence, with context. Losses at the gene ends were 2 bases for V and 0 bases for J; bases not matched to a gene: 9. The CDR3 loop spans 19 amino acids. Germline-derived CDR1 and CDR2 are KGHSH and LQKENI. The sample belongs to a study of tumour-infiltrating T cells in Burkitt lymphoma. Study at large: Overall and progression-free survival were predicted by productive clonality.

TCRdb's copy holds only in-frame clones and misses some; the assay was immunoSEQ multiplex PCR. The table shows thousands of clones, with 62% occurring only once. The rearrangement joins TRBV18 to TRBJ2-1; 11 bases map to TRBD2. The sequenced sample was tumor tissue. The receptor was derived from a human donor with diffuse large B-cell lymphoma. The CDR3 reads CASSPYPTSGASSYNEQFF. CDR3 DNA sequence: TGTGCCAGCTCACCATACCCGACTAGCGGGGCCAGCTCCTACAATGAGCAGTTCTTC.